The source of this TCR beta chain is a study of beta chain features in type 1 diabetes. Notes on the study in general: Comparison showed that naive, central memory and Treg TCRB repertoires appeared more similar among patients than among healthy donors. In every one of the four CD4+ subsets, TCRB CDR3s were moderately but significantly shorter in Type 1 diabetes patients. A PCR bias possibly favoring shorter templates would apply equally to patients and controls.

In its sample, this clone was seen a few times. Its antigen remains unidentified. What was sequenced were expressed TCRB transcripts, since all of the isolated RNA had been reverse transcribed. Clones were sequenced by immunoSEQ multiplex PCR, and TCRdb holds only the in-frame ones, with some missing. The data show about 160,000 clones, under 9.5% seen once. Trimming took off 0 bases at V and 7 bases at J, with 3 bases between the two ends. This CDR3 is built from 12 residues. In germline, CDR1 is KGHSH, CDR2 LQKENI. Each donor gave one heparinised blood draw averaging around 120 mL. CD4+ naive, central memory, regulatory and stem cell-like memory subsets were isolated by sorting on CD45RO/CCR7/CD25/CD127/CD95/CD27.

The sample comprised central memory CD4+ T cells from blood. This clonotype was obtained from a young man with type 1 diabetes. The rearrangement joins TRBV18 to TRBJ2-2, with unresolved D. CDR3 DNA: TGTGCCAGCTCACCACCTATCGGGGAGCTGTTTTTT. Amino acids: CASSPPIGELFF.